The 17 T cell receptor beta chains below all came from one sample that was sequenced in a study of T cell responses to AZD1222 COVID-19 vaccine. Method: immunoSEQ multiplex PCR; TCRdb's copy keeps in-frame clones and lacks some. The data contain approximately 110,000 clones, roughly nine tenths of them seen just once; the ten biggest clones take up 4% to 4.5%. The material sequenced was peripheral blood, taken on day 0 of AZD1222 vaccination. Receptors originate from an adult in good health.

In DNA form, the CDR3 reads TGTGCCAGCAGCTCGGACATGGGTGCTTATGATACGCAGTATTTT. Its translation: CASSSDMGAYDTQYF. The chain links TRBV5-4 to TRBJ2-3; the D gene is possibly TRBD1 (5 bases). Trimming left V 3 bases short and J 6 bases short, with 17 bases between. The CDR3 is 15 amino acids. CDR1 and CDR2 from the germline V gene are SGHNT and YYREEE (reference sequence).

The chain is built from TRBV19 and TRBJ1-5, with D uncertain. The CDR3 is 15 amino acids. Trimming removed 7 bases at V and 0 bases at J, with 13 bases between. The germline gives CDR1 LNHDA, CDR2 SQIVND (reference sequence). The CDR3 sequence: CASTRRVDSNQPQHF. CDR3 in DNA: TGTGCCAGTACTAGGAGGGTTGATAGCAATCAGCCCCAGCATTTT.

The rearrangement joins TRBV13 to TRBJ1-2; a weak D match, TRBD1 (5 bases). This CDR3 is 14 amino acids long. V was clipped by 4 bases and J by 6 bases, with 15 bases between them. Per the germline V gene, CDR1 is PRHDT and CDR2 is FYEKMQ (reference sequence). CDR3 amino acids: CASSSRPGGDGYTF. CDR3 bases: TGTGCCAGCAGCTCCCGGCCCGGGGGGGATGGCTACACCTTC.

This chain links TRBV30 with TRBJ2-7; 11 positions agree with TRBD1. Losses at the gene ends were 1 base for V and 7 bases for J; bases not matched to a gene: 3. Germline loops: CDR1 GTSNPN, CDR2 SVGIG (reference sequence). The CDR3 spans 13 residues. CDR3 DNA sequence: TGTGCCTGGAGTGGAGGGACAGGGGGTGAGCAGTACTTC. The encoded protein is CAWSGGTGGEQYF.

V is TRBV6-5 and J is TRBJ2-3, with 8 bases lining up with TRBD2. CDR3 length equals 14 residues. The germline V gene encodes CDR1 MNHEY and CDR2 SVGAGI. Trimming took 9 bases from V and 4 from J; bases not matched to a gene: 9. DNA for the CDR3: TGTGCCAGTTCACTTAGCGGGACGGCAGATACGCAGTATTTT. It translates to CASSLSGTADTQYF.

The V and J genes are TRBV7-6 and TRBJ2-1; 7 bases line up with TRBD1. Germline V gives CDR1 SGHVS, CDR2 FNYEAQ. Trimming at V came to 1 base and at J to 8 bases, leaving 5 bases not matched to a gene. The CDR3 runs to 14 residues. CDR3 region: CASSLGTGAHEQFF. The CDR3 DNA reads as TGTGCCAGCAGCTTAGGGACAGGCGCGCATGAGCAGTTCTTC. Based on the CDR3 plus reference TRBV7-6 and TRBJ2-1, the full variable domain is GAGVSQSPRYKVTKRGQDVALRCDPISGHVSLYWYRQALGQGPEFLTYFNYEAQQDKSGLPNDRFSAERPEGSISTLTIQRTEQRDSAMYRCASSLGTGAHEQFFGPGTRLTVL.

The chain joins TRBV27 to TRBJ2-2; D is possibly TRBD1 (5 bases). The CDR3 is 14 amino acids. CDR1 and CDR2 (germline): MNHEY, SMNVEV (reference sequence). Trimming removed 0 bases from V and 3 bases from J, with 5 bases in between. In DNA form, the CDR3 reads TGTGCCAGCAGTTTATCGGGGCACACCGGGGAGCTGTTTTTT. Encoded protein: CASSLSGHTGELFF.

This chain links TRBV6-5 with TRBJ1-6; no clear D. Germline values: CDR1 MNHEY, CDR2 SVGAGI. The CDR3 spans 16 residues. Trimming cost V 1 base and J 4 bases, with 11 bases left between them. CDR3 residues: CASSYWADNYNSPLHF. The CDR3 coding sequence is TGTGCCAGCAGTTACTGGGCAGACAATTATAATTCACCCCTCCACTTT.

J is TRBJ2-7 and V is TRBV5-4, with D possibly matching TRBD2 (6 bases). Germline assignment: CDR1 SGHNT and CDR2 YYREEE (reference sequence). This CDR3 contains 15 residues. Trimming pared 4 bases from V and 0 bases from J, leaving 14 bases between. CDR3 protein: CASSRTSTGSYEQYF. The CDR3 nucleotides are TGTGCCAGCAGCCGAACTAGCACCGGCTCCTACGAGCAGTACTTC. The whole variable domain, remainder taken from reference TRBV5-4 and TRBJ2-7, is ETGVTQSPTHLIKTRGQQVTLRCSSQSGHNTVSWYQQALGQGPQFIFQYYREEENGRGNFPPRFSGLQFPNYSSELNVNALELDDSALYLCASSRTSTGSYEQYFGPGTRLTVT.

This chain uses TRBV29-1 with TRBJ2-5, with D possibly called TRBD1 or TRBD2 (6 bases each). The CDR3 is made up of 13 amino acids. CDR1 and CDR2 from the germline V gene are SQVTM and ANQGSEA. V lost 8 bases and J lost 2, with 15 bases in between. The CDR3 loop is CSFWGDTQETQYF. In nucleotides, the CDR3 is TGCAGCTTTTGGGGGGACACTCAAGAGACCCAGTACTTC.

Only a few counts were recorded for this clone. Other DNA variants within this sample encode the same CDR3. The chain carries TRBV5-4 and TRBJ2-1; D not certain. Looked up from germline, CDR1 is SGHNT and CDR2 is YYREEE (reference sequence). This CDR3 has 14 amino acids. Trimming stripped 0 bases from V and 3 bases from J, with 7 bases between. CDR3 region: CASSLVAGYNEQFF. DNA of the CDR3: TGTGCCAGCAGCTTGGTGGCAGGCTACAATGAGCAGTTCTTC.

V and J are TRBV19 and TRBJ1-1, with TRBD1 as a possible D gene (6 bases). Deletions cut 0 bases from V and 0 bases from J, with 14 bases between. Germline loops: CDR1 LNHDA, CDR2 SQIVND (reference sequence). The CDR3 is 17 amino acids. Here the CDR3 DNA reads TGTGCCAGTAGTATAGATGCAGGACAGCTCATGAACACTGAAGCTTTCTTT. Translated: CASSIDAGQLMNTEAFF.

The chain has TRBV2 and TRBJ1-5; 7 bases agree with TRBD1. J was trimmed by 2 bases and V by 4 bases; bases with no gene match: 5. The CDR3 contains 15 residues. Germline V gene lookup returns CDR1 SNHLY and CDR2 FYNNEI. CDR3 protein: CASSVQGGGNQPQHF. CDR3 nucleotide sequence: TGTGCCAGCAGTGTGCAGGGGGGTGGCAATCAGCCCCAGCATTTT.

This chain connects TRBV6-6 to TRBJ1-1; the D gene is possibly TRBD1 (5 bases). CDR3 length: 14 amino acids. Deletions cut 4 bases from V and 8 bases from J, with 17 bases between. Germline values: CDR1 MNHNY, CDR2 SVGAGI (reference sequence). The CDR3 region has the DNA TGTGCCAGCAGTTTGTCCTCCGAGGGGTCGGAAGCTTTCTTT. It yields the protein CASSLSSEGSEAFF.

The chain combines TRBV29-1 with TRBJ2-1; a possible D gene is TRBD2 (6 bases). Germline CDR1 is SQVTM and CDR2 is ANQGSEA. The V end lost 6 bases, the J end lost 0 bases, and 12 bases lay between the germline ends. The CDR3 runs 14 residues. The CDR3 spells CSVRDLSSYNEQFF. CDR3 DNA sequence: TGCAGCGTGAGGGACTTAAGCTCCTACAATGAGCAGTTCTTC.

This rearrangement joins TRBV6-6 to TRBJ1-6, with 7 positions matching TRBD1. CDR3 length equals 16 residues. CDR1 is MNHNY and CDR2 is SVGAGI in the germline V gene (reference sequence). V was pared by 2 bases and J by 5 bases, with 6 bases of the junction left unmatched. The CDR3 region is CASSYRTGSNNSPLHF. In nucleotides, the CDR3 is TGTGCCAGCAGTTACCGGACAGGTTCTAATAATTCACCCCTCCACTTT.

The chain carries TRBV15 and TRBJ1-1; maybe TRBD1 (6 bases). Trimming shortened V by 5 bases and J by 4 bases, and 8 bases separated the two germline ends. CDR3 length: 12 residues. Looked up from germline, CDR1 is LNHNV and CDR2 is YYDKDF (reference sequence). CDR3 DNA sequence: TGTGCCACCAGCCCAGGGGCCACTGAAGCTTTCTTT. It translates to CATSPGATEAFF.